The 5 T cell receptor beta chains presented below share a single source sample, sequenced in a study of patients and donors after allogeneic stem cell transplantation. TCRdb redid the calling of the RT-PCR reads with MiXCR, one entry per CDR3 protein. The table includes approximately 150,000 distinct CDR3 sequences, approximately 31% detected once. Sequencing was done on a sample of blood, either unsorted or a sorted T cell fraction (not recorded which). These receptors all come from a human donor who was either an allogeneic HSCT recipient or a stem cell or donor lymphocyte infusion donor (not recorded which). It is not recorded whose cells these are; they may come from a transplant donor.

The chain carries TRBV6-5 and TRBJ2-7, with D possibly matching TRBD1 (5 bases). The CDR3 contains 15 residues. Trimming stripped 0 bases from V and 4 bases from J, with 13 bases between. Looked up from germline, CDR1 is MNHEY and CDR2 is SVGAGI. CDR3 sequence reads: CASSYSAVSGYEQYF. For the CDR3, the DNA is TGTGCCAGCAGTTACTCGGCGGTCTCAGGGTACGAGCAGTACTTC.

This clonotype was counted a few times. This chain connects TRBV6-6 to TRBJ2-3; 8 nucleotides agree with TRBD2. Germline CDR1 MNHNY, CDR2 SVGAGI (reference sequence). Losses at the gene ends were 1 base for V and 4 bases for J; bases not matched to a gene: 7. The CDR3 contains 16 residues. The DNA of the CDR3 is TGTGCCAGCAGTTACTGGGTTGGACTAGCAGCAGATACGCAGTATTTT. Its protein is CASSYWVGLAADTQYF.

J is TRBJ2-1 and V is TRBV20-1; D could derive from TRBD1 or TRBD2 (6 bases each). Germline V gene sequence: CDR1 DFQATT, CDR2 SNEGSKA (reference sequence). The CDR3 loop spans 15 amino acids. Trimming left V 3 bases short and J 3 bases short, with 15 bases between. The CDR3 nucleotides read TGCAGTGCTAGGGCAGGGGACTGGAACTACAATGAGCAGTTCTTC. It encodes CSARAGDWNYNEQFF.

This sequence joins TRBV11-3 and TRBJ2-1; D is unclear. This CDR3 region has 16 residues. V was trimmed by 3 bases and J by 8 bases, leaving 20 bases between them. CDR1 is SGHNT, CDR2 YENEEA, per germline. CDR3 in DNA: TGTGCCAGCAGCTTGAGACCCGGCCCCCCCGGGTATGAGCAGTTCTTC. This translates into CASSLRPGPPGYEQFF.

CDR3: CSATTDRENQPQHF. The CDR3 nucleotides read TGCAGTGCTACCACGGACAGGGAGAATCAGCCCCAGCATTTT. J is TRBJ1-5 and V is TRBV20-1, with 8 bases that match TRBD1. Looked up from germline, CDR1 is DFQATT and CDR2 is SNEGSKA (reference sequence). V shed 4 bases, J shed 4 bases, and the junction held 6 bases outside the gene matches. CDR3 length: 14 amino acids.